This entry concerns a single TCR beta chain. The antigen remains unidentified. One junction end does not reproduce the germline sequence, and a read error may be involved. This specimen comes from a study of tumor and adjacent non-tumor tissue in lung cancer. The wider study: Stage I to III disease affected 10 men and roughly 5 women aged roughly 31 to 85. On average, productive TCRbeta reads reached 4 million to 5 million per sample. General study findings and limits: Higher tumor TCR diversity was associated with shorter survival. Tumor tissue had significantly higher TCR diversity than normal lung.

RNA was extracted from bulk tissue without any cell sorting. Three rounds of nested PCR, following a modified ARM-PCR protocol, produced the TCRbeta library. TCRdb called the multiplex PCR reads again in MiXCR, with one record for every CDR3 protein. Among tens of thousands of distinct CDR3 sequences listed, 72% were seen once. Germline V gene data show CDR1 as MNHEY and CDR2 as SVGAGI. This CDR3 is built from 16 residues. The receptor was derived from a woman in her thirties or forties with non-small cell lung cancer. The genes are TRBV6-5 and TRBJ1-4, with 8 bases aligning to TRBD1. The sequenced sample was lung tumor tissue. The CDR3 here is CASSPTGGPTNEKLFF. DNA of the CDR3: TGTGCCAGTAGCCCAACAGGGGGTCCAACTAATGAAAAACTCTTTTTT.